The clone carrying this TCR beta chain was counted a single time. The V and J ends lost 3 bases and 0 bases, in that order; junction bases with no gene match: 2. This CDR3 has 15 residues. Germline-derived CDR1 and CDR2 are KGHSH and LQKENI. Methods used by the authors: Reference gene primer amplification gave nucleated cell count estimates. Repertoires were generated with immunoSEQ multiplex PCR, while TCRdb's copy carries only in-frame clones and drops some. That table furnishes V, J and clone size, whereas the DNA furnished D and trimming. The sample contains about 120,000 clones, around 86% of which appear only once. The data derive from a study of blood T cell repertoires in COVID-19. Study-wide context: Whether acute or convalescent, the COVID-19 samples came from the United States, Italy and Spain. The analysed material was cDNA or gDNA that came from T cells, B-cell-depleted T cells, or PBMCs.

Sequenced material: peripheral blood. The rearrangement links TRBV18 to TRBJ1-5; TRBD1 matches 7 bases. This receptor was identified in a man at least 80 years old with acute or convalescent COVID-19. Here the CDR3 DNA reads TGTGCCAGCTCACCGGGGACAGATAGCAATCAGCCCCAGCATTTT. This codes for CASSPGTDSNQPQHF. Full variable domain (missing parts from reference TRBV18 and TRBJ1-5): NAGVMQNPRHLVRRRGQEARLRCSPMKGHSHVYWYRQLPEEGLKFMVYLQKENIIDESGMPKERFSAEFPKEGPSILRIQQVVRGDSAAYFCASSPGTDSNQPQHFGDGTRLSIL.